This TCR beta chain was observed in a study of blood T cell repertoires in COVID-19. Overall study context: PBMCs, B-cell-depleted T cells, or T cells were the source of the cDNA or gDNA that made up the material.

The germline V gene encodes CDR1 LGHNA and CDR2 YSLEER. The CDR3 is 16 residues long. V was cut by 1 base and J by 3 bases, with 13 bases left in between. Measured with immunoSEQ multiplex PCR; TCRdb has only the in-frame clones, and not every one. Here the sample spans about 400,000 clones, roughly 85% being singletons. This sequence joins TRBV4-3 and TRBJ2-1; D possibly corresponds to TRBD2 (6 bases). The origin of this receptor is a young woman with acute COVID-19. Input material: PBMCs or T cells enriched from blood (not recorded which). As DNA, the CDR3 is TGCGCCAGCAGCCAAGTCATGGGACTGATCTACAATGAGCAGTTCTTC. Its protein is CASSQVMGLIYNEQFF.